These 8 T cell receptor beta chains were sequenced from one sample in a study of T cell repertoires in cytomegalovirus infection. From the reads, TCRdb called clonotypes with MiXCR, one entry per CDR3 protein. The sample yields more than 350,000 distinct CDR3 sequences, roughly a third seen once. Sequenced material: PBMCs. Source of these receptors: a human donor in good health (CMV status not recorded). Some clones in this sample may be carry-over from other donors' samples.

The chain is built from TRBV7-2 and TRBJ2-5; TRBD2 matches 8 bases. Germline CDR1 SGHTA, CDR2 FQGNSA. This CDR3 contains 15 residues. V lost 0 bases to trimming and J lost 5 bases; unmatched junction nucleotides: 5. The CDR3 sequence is CASSLAGGARETQYF. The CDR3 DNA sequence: TGTGCCAGCAGCTTAGCCGGGGGGGCTAGGGAGACCCAGTACTTC.

CDR3 nucleotide sequence: TGTGCCAGCAGATCCCTCGGCAGGGTGGGAAGAACGACGCAGTATTTT. This gives the protein CASRSLGRVGRTTQYF. The chain recombines TRBV6-5 with TRBJ2-3, with a tentative D call TRBD1 (5 bases). The CDR3 sequence is 16 residues long. Germline V gene sequence: CDR1 MNHEY, CDR2 SVGAGI. Trimming took off 6 bases at V and 9 bases at J, with 25 bases between the two ends.

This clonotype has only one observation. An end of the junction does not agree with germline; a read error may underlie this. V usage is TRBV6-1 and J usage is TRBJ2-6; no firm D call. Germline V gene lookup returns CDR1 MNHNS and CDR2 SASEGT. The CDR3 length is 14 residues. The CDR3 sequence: CASRRNSGDNVLTF. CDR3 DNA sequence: TGTGCCAGCCGACGTAACTCTGGGGACAACGTCCTGACTTTC.

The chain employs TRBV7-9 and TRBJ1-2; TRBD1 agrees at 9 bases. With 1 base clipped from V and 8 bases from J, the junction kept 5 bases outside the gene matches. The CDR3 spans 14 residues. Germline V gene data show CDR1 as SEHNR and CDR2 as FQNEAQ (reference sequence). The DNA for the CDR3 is TGTGCCAGCAGCTTAGGACAGGGGGTCGACGGCTACACCTTC. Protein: CASSLGQGVDGYTF.

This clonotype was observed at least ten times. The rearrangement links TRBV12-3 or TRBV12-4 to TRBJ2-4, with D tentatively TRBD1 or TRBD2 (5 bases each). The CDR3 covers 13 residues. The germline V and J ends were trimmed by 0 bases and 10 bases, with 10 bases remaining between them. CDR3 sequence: CASSLAGVEIQYF. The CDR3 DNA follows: TGTGCCAGCAGTTTAGCGGGGGTTGAAATTCAGTACTTC.

This chain's CDR3 is CASSSGKNTEAFF. For the CDR3, the DNA is TGTGCCAGCAGTAGTGGTAAAAACACTGAAGCTTTCTTT. J is TRBJ1-1 and V is TRBV7-3; no definite D call. With 6 bases removed from V and 2 bases from J, the gap between germline ends came to 10 bases. The CDR3 loop spans 13 amino acids. CDR1 and CDR2 from the germline V gene are SGHTA and FQGTGA.

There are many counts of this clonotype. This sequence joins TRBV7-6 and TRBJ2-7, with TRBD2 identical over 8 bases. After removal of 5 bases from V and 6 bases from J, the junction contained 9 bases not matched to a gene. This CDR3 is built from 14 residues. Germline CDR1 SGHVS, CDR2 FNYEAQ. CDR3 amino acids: CASSPGLGLREQYF. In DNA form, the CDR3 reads TGTGCCAGCAGCCCGGGACTAGGGCTACGCGAGCAGTACTTC.

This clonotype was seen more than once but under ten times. CDR3 region: CASSPGGLFSFYGYTF. CDR3 sequence (DNA): TGTGCCAGCAGCCCAGGGGGCTTGTTTTCTTTCTATGGCTACACCTTC. The rearrangement joins TRBV6-5 to TRBJ1-2; the match to TRBD1 covers 8 bases. Germline V gives CDR1 MNHEY, CDR2 SVGAGI. This CDR3 has 16 amino acids. V lost 6 bases to trimming and J lost 4 bases; unmatched junction nucleotides: 13.